Each of the 20 T cell receptor beta chains below was sequenced from the same sample in a study of blood T cell repertoires in COVID-19. Assay: immunoSEQ multiplex PCR; the TCRdb copy retains only in-frame clones and omits some. The data show about 100,000 clones, with 85% seen just once and roughly an eighth held by the top ten. The sequencing sample was made of peripheral blood. The receptors stem from a man over 45 with active or convalescent COVID-19.

The chain has TRBV12-3 or TRBV12-4 and TRBJ1-2; unclear D gene. The length of the CDR3 is 12 residues. V dropped 3 bases and J dropped 4 bases, with 6 bases sitting between them. The CDR3 region has the DNA TGTGCCAGCAGTTTTCAGGTCTATGGCTACACCTTC. This codes for CASSFQVYGYTF.

This clone turned up a few times. The V gene is TRBV19, the J gene TRBJ1-1, with D perhaps TRBD1 (6 bases). The CDR3 length is 14 residues. V gave up 2 bases and J gave up 5 bases, with 12 bases separating them. Germline V gene data show CDR1 as LNHDA and CDR2 as SQIVND (reference sequence). CDR3 in amino acids: CASSIFNQGTEAFF. CDR3 in DNA: TGTGCCAGTAGTATATTCAACCAGGGGACTGAAGCTTTCTTT.

This chain joins TRBV3-1 (or the pseudogene TRBV3-2) and TRBJ1-3; D is ambiguous. Per germline, CDR1 LGHDT and CDR2 YNNKEL (reference sequence). Trimming took 1 base from V and 7 from J, leaving 5 bases between them. The CDR3 runs 12 residues. CDR3 DNA sequence: TGTGCCAGCAGCCAAGCGGAGAACACCATATATTTT. This translates into CASSQAENTIYF.

The chain joins TRBV24-1 to TRBJ2-5; weak D call: TRBD1 (6 bases). CDR3 size: 16 residues. Trimming left V 2 bases short and J 9 bases short, with 21 bases between. Germline V gene sequence: CDR1 KGHDR, CDR2 SFDVKD. CDR3 in amino acids: CATSDSTGSGYLAQYF. CDR3 in DNA: TGTGCCACCAGTGATTCGACAGGCTCCGGGTACCTGGCCCAGTACTTC.

The V and J genes are TRBV6-6 and TRBJ2-7; D is possibly TRBD1 (5 bases). In germline, CDR1 is MNHNY, CDR2 SVGAGI (reference sequence). The CDR3 is 12 amino acids. The V end was cut by 6 bases, the J end by 3 bases, with 9 bases between. For the CDR3, the DNA is TGTGCCAGCAGCTTTAGGGGCTACGAGCAGTACTTC. Its protein product is CASSFRGYEQYF.

This clone has only a few counts. V gene TRBV11-3 combines with J gene TRBJ2-2; possible D gene TRBD1, 5 bases. The CDR3 loop spans 15 amino acids. The V end lost 1 base, the J end lost 6 bases, and 12 bases lay between the germline ends. Germline lookup yields CDR1 SGHNT and CDR2 YENEEA. CDR3 bases: TGTGCCAGCAGCTTAGCGTCTAGGGGTCCCGGGGAGCTGTTTTTT. It codes for CASSLASRGPGELFF.

This chain connects TRBV7-6 to TRBJ2-7, with D tentatively TRBD1 (6 bases). Germline CDR1 is SGHVS and CDR2 is FNYEAQ. Trimming cost V 4 bases and J 3 bases, with 16 bases left between them. CDR3 length equals 15 residues. The CDR3 bases are TGTGCCAGCAGCTCAGGCGTAGTACAGGGCTACGAGCAGTACTTC. Protein: CASSSGVVQGYEQYF. The full variable domain, rest sourced from reference TRBV7-6 and TRBJ2-7, is GAGVSQSPRYKVTKRGQDVALRCDPISGHVSLYWYRQALGQGPEFLTYFNYEAQQDKSGLPNDRFSAERPEGSISTLTIQRTEQRDSAMYRCASSSGVVQGYEQYFGPGTRLTVT.

For this clone: The junction differs from germline at one of its ends, possibly a read error. The chain couples TRBV7-7 to TRBJ1-4; the match to TRBD1 covers 12 bases. The CDR3 is 15 amino acids. The germline gives CDR1 SSHAT, CDR2 FNYEAQ (reference sequence). In DNA, the CDR3 is TGTGCTAGCAGCGAGGGACAGGGGGCGGATGAAAAACTGTTTTTT. Amino acid sequence: CASSEGQGADEKLFF.

This clone was counted a few times. The V and J genes are TRBV5-1 and TRBJ2-1; tentatively, D is TRBD1 (6 bases). The CDR3 consists of 18 residues. V lost 3 bases, J lost 0 bases, and 19 bases lay in between. The V gene's germline CDR1 is SGHRS and CDR2 YFSETQ. The CDR3 region is CASSSRPDSGVSYNEQFF. The CDR3, as DNA: TGCGCCAGCAGCTCGCGGCCGGACAGTGGAGTCTCCTACAATGAGCAGTTCTTC. The whole variable domain, filled in from reference TRBV5-1 and TRBJ2-1, reads KAGVTQTPRYLIKTRGQQVTLSCSPISGHRSVSWYQQTPGQGLQFLFEYFSETQRNKGNFPGRFSGRQFSNSRSEMNVSTLELGDSALYLCASSSRPDSGVSYNEQFFGPGTRLTVL.

This clone appeared a few times. V gene TRBV7-8 combines with J gene TRBJ1-1, with 7 bases matching TRBD1. This CDR3 is built from 15 residues. The germline gives CDR1 SGHVS, CDR2 FQNEAQ. The V segment lost 1 base and the J segment 7 bases; nucleotides outside the gene matches: 9. The DNA for the CDR3 is TGTGCCAGCAGCTTAGAGGGGACAGTCATTGGTGAAGCTTTCTTT. It translates to CASSLEGTVIGEAFF. The full variable domain, with the rest looked up from reference TRBV7-8 and TRBJ1-1, is GAGVSQSPRYKVAKRGQDVALRCDPISGHVSLFWYQQALGQGPEFLTYFQNEAQLDKSGLPSDRFFAERPEGSVSTLKIQRTQQEDSAVYLCASSLEGTVIGEAFFGQGTRLTVV.

V is TRBV4-1 and J is TRBJ2-2; 11 bases match TRBD2. The germline V gene has CDR1 MGHRA and CDR2 YSYEKL. Losses at the gene ends were 3 bases for V and 8 bases for J; bases not matched to a gene: 14. The length of the CDR3 is 18 residues. CDR3 nucleotide sequence: TGCGCCAGCAGCCAGGGACTACTAGCGGGAGTTAAAGGTGGGGAGCTGTTTTTT. Residues: CASSQGLLAGVKGGELFF.

The chain uses TRBV19 and TRBJ1-1; perhaps TRBD1 as D (5 bases). Germline values: CDR1 LNHDA, CDR2 SQIVND (reference sequence). This CDR3 comprises 13 residues. Trimming removed 6 bases from V and 3 bases from J, with 11 bases in between. CDR3 region: CASSNRRDTEAFF. The CDR3 DNA reads as TGTGCCAGTAGCAACAGGAGGGACACTGAAGCTTTCTTT.

The chain employs TRBV4-2 and TRBJ1-4; D may be TRBD1 (6 bases). This CDR3 has 13 amino acids. Germline CDR1 is LGHNA and CDR2 is YNFKEQ. V lost 4 bases, J lost 7 bases, and 10 bases lay in between. Here the CDR3 reads CASSPQGSEKLFF. In DNA form, the CDR3 reads TGTGCCAGCAGCCCTCAGGGGAGTGAAAAACTGTTTTTT.

This sequence joins TRBV18 and TRBJ2-1, with TRBD2 matching 10 bases. Per the germline V gene, CDR1 is KGHSH and CDR2 is LQKENI. The CDR3 runs to 16 residues. Trimming removed 3 bases from V and 0 bases from J; junction bases left unmatched: 2. CDR3 DNA sequence: TGTGCCAGCTCACCGAGGACTAGCGGCTCCTACAATGAGCAGTTCTTC. It yields the protein CASSPRTSGSYNEQFF.

V is TRBV5-6 and J is TRBJ1-1, with 9 positions matching TRBD1. CDR3 size: 16 residues. CDR1 and CDR2 from the germline V gene are SGHDT and YYEEEE. V was pared by 3 bases and J by 6 bases, with 12 bases of the junction left unmatched. The DNA of the CDR3 is TGTGCCAGCAGCTCAAACCTCGGGACAGGGCTCGCTGAAGCTTTCTTT. Amino acids: CASSSNLGTGLAEAFF.

V usage is TRBV12-3 or TRBV12-4 and J usage is TRBJ1-1; no firm D call. V lost 6 bases to trimming and J lost 1 base, with 9 bases between them. This CDR3 is built from 13 residues. The CDR3 nucleotides are TGTGCCAGCAGCGTCAGTTGGAACACTGAAGCTTTCTTT. Translating gives CASSVSWNTEAFF.

This chain links TRBV24-1 with TRBJ1-5; 11 nucleotides match TRBD1. The V segment lost 3 bases and the J segment 5 bases; nucleotides outside the gene matches: 5. Germline assignment: CDR1 KGHDR and CDR2 SFDVKD. The CDR3 is made up of 16 amino acids. CDR3 protein: CATSDPGQGGDQPQHF. DNA of the CDR3: TGTGCCACCAGTGATCCGGGACAGGGGGGGGATCAGCCCCAGCATTTT.

V usage is TRBV5-1 and J usage is TRBJ2-2; a possible D gene is TRBD2 (6 bases). This CDR3 is built from 15 residues. The V gene's germline CDR1 is SGHRS and CDR2 YFSETQ. With 0 bases removed from V and 3 bases from J, the gap between germline ends came to 9 bases. CDR3 DNA: TGCGCCAGCAGCTTGGTTAGCGGAGACACCGGGGAGCTGTTTTTT. It encodes CASSLVSGDTGELFF.

The chain couples TRBV6-5 to TRBJ2-7; D is ambiguous. The CDR3 is 14 amino acids. Germline lookup yields CDR1 MNHEY and CDR2 SVGAGI. Between the trimmed V and J ends, which lost 5 bases and 5 bases, there was a span of 16 bases. This CDR3 reads CASSPARFGNEQYF. The CDR3, as DNA: TGTGCCAGCAGTCCCGCCAGGTTCGGCAACGAGCAGTACTTC.

The chain recombines TRBV4-2 with TRBJ1-1; D may be TRBD1 (6 bases). The germline CDR1 and CDR2 sequences are LGHNA and YNFKEQ. The CDR3 consists of 14 residues. Trimming cost V 4 bases and J 0 bases, with 9 bases left between them. The CDR3 reads CASSPTGLNTEAFF. The CDR3 DNA reads as TGTGCCAGCAGCCCTACAGGGCTGAACACTGAAGCTTTCTTT.